The 32 T cell receptor beta chains below all came from one sample that was sequenced in a study of early T cells in non-severe SARS-CoV-2 infection. TCRdb independently ran MiXCR on the 5' RACE reads; one entry per CDR3 protein. The data contain 50,000 to 60,000 distinct CDR3 sequences, approximately 6.2% of them singletons. The sequenced sample was whole blood. Source of these receptors: an adult who was a healthcare worker with PCR-confirmed SARS-CoV-2 infection or an uninfected control (not recorded which).

This clonotype was recorded a few times. V usage is TRBV7-9 and J usage is TRBJ1-1, with 9 bases lining up with TRBD1. This CDR3 is 14 amino acids long. Germline V gene data show CDR1 as SEHNR and CDR2 as FQNEAQ (reference sequence). V shed 5 bases, J shed 3 bases, and the junction held 4 bases outside the gene matches. The CDR3 sequence: CASSPDRGDTEAFF. The CDR3 DNA sequence: TGTGCCAGCAGCCCGGACAGGGGAGACACTGAAGCTTTCTTT.

This clonotype was counted many times. The chain couples TRBV6-1 to TRBJ1-1; TRBD1 might be the D (5 bases). Germline values: CDR1 MNHNS, CDR2 SASEGT. The CDR3 contains 16 residues. V was clipped by 7 bases and J by 5 bases, with 23 bases between them. CDR3 loop: CASIPITGTVGTEAFF. The CDR3 DNA reads TGTGCCAGCATCCCTATAACCGGGACGGTGGGGACTGAAGCTTTCTTT.

This clonotype was counted many times. This sequence joins TRBV7-6 and TRBJ2-7; TRBD2 might be the D (6 bases). Germline V gives CDR1 SGHVS, CDR2 FNYEAQ. Between the trimmed V and J ends, which lost 1 base and 5 bases, there was a span of 9 bases. CDR3 size: 13 residues. The CDR3: CASSLDSGDEQYF. The CDR3, as DNA: TGTGCCAGCAGCTTAGACTCGGGGGACGAGCAGTACTTC.

The V gene is TRBV6-6, the J gene TRBJ2-2, with 8 bases lining up with TRBD2. The CDR3 has 22 amino acids. Unmatched junction bases numbered 23, after V lost 1 base and J lost 4 bases. Germline loops: CDR1 MNHNY, CDR2 SVGAGI (reference sequence). In DNA form, the CDR3 reads TGTGCCAGCAGTTACTTTGGCCCGGGACTAGAGGTAATACGGACCCCCACCGGGGAGCTGTTTTTT. This gives the protein CASSYFGPGLEVIRTPTGELFF.

There are many counts of this clonotype. This chain joins TRBV28 and TRBJ2-7, with TRBD1 matching 7 bases. The J segment lost 2 bases and the V segment lost 3 bases, leaving 10 bases of the junction unmatched. CDR3 length: 16 amino acids. Germline-derived CDR1 and CDR2 are MDHEN and SYDVKM. In DNA form, the CDR3 reads TGTGCCAGCAGTTTGTACACAGGGGTCGCAACCTACGAGCAGTACTTC. This gives the protein CASSLYTGVATYEQYF.

The CDR3 coding sequence is TGTGCCAGCAGCGGAAGGGACGGAGCTAACTATGGCTACACCTTC. Residues: CASSGRDGANYGYTF. The genes are TRBV9 and TRBJ1-2; perhaps TRBD1 as D (5 bases). CDR1 and CDR2 from the germline V gene are SGDLS and YYNGEE. Trimming took 3 bases from V and 0 from J, leaving 12 bases between them. This CDR3 spans 15 amino acids.

The chain has TRBV6-2 or TRBV6-3 and TRBJ2-3, with D maybe TRBD1 (6 bases). The CDR3 length is 17 residues. Germline V gene data show CDR1 as MNHEY and CDR2 as SVGEGT. Trimming stripped 0 bases from V and 2 bases from J, with 15 bases between. The CDR3 coding sequence is TGTGCCAGCAGTTACTCGAGTGGCAGGGGACCCACAGATACGCAGTATTTT. Its translation: CASSYSSGRGPTDTQYF.

There are many counts of this clonotype. The rearrangement uses TRBV6-6 and TRBJ2-1, with TRBD1 matching over 9 bases. Germline CDR1 is MNHNY and CDR2 is SVGAGI (reference sequence). The CDR3 runs 14 residues. The junction had 5 bases not matched to a gene; V was cut back by 4 bases and J by 7 bases. The CDR3 protein is CASSSQGALNEQFF. The CDR3 DNA is TGTGCCAGCAGTTCACAGGGGGCTCTTAATGAGCAGTTCTTC.

This clonotype was counted only a few times. The rearrangement joins TRBV4-3 to TRBJ1-6; no firm D call. The CDR3 spans 14 residues. The V gene's germline CDR1 is LGHNA and CDR2 YSLEER. V was cut by 1 base and J by 10 bases, with 11 bases left in between. In nucleotides, the CDR3 is TGCGCCAGCAGCCAAGTAGGCGAGGGATCACCCCTCCACTTT. It codes for CASSQVGEGSPLHF.

This clonotype was detected only a few times. The chain has TRBV4-1 and TRBJ2-1; possibly TRBD2 for D (5 bases). V lost 0 bases to trimming and J lost 0 bases, with 9 bases between them. There are 16 residues in the CDR3. From germline, CDR1 is MGHRA and CDR2 YSYEKL. The CDR3 DNA reads TGCGCCAGCAGCCAAGACGGAGGAAGCTCCTACAATGAGCAGTTCTTC. Amino acid sequence: CASSQDGGSSYNEQFF.

This clonotype occurred many times. J is TRBJ2-1 and V is TRBV20-1, with 11 bases lining up with TRBD2. The V gene's germline CDR1 is DFQATT and CDR2 SNEGSKA (reference sequence). The CDR3 spans 16 residues. J lost 7 bases, V lost 5 bases, and 13 bases had no gene match. The CDR3 region has the DNA TGCAGTGCTGTAGCGGGGGGGCGTCCCGGTGGAAATGAGCAGTTCTTC. This sequence encodes CSAVAGGRPGGNEQFF.

This clonotype has a count of ten or more. The chain carries TRBV3-1 and TRBJ2-1; the D call may be TRBD1 or TRBD2 (6 bases each). The CDR3 sequence is 16 residues long. Between the trimmed V and J ends, which lost 4 bases and 3 bases, there was a span of 16 bases. Looked up from germline, CDR1 is LGHDT and CDR2 is YNNKEL (reference sequence). CDR3 DNA: TGTGCCAGCAGCCCACGGGGGCAGCTAAACTACAATGAGCAGTTCTTC. Its protein is CASSPRGQLNYNEQFF.

This clonotype has more than one count but fewer than ten. This chain uses TRBV14 with TRBJ2-1; 8 bases align to TRBD2. This CDR3 spans 16 amino acids. Per the germline V gene, CDR1 is SGHDN and CDR2 is FVKESK. V was clipped by 4 bases and J by 8 bases; unmatched bases: 13. CDR3 region: CASSPSTGTRDYEQFF. The CDR3, as DNA: TGTGCCAGCAGCCCAAGCACCGGGACTAGAGATTATGAGCAGTTCTTC. Full variable domain (outside the CDR3, taken from reference TRBV14 and TRBJ2-1): EAGVTQFPSHSVIEKGQTVTLRCDPISGHDNLYWYRRVMGKEIKFLLHFVKESKQDESGMPNNRFLAERTGGTYSTLKVQPAELEDSGVYFCASSPSTGTRDYEQFFGPGTRLTVL.

Only a few counts were recorded for this clonotype. The V gene is TRBV19, the J gene TRBJ2-7; D call uncertain. The CDR3 consists of 15 residues. Germline V gene sequence: CDR1 LNHDA, CDR2 SQIVND (reference sequence). Trimming removed 1 base at V and 0 bases at J, with 10 bases between. This CDR3 reads CASSIGSTSSYEQYF. CDR3 DNA: TGTGCCAGTAGTATAGGGTCGACGTCCTCCTACGAGCAGTACTTC.

The sample holds many counts of this clonotype. The chain couples TRBV7-9 to TRBJ1-1; unclear D gene. Germline V gene sequence: CDR1 SEHNR, CDR2 FQNEAQ (reference sequence). Trimming removed 7 bases at V and 0 bases at J, with 12 bases between. The CDR3 totals 14 residues. CDR3 in DNA: TGTGCCAGCATCCACCGGGCGATGAACACTGAAGCTTTCTTT. Its protein is CASIHRAMNTEAFF.

At least ten counts were recorded for this clonotype. The DNA of the CDR3 is TGTGCCAGCAACCAACAGGGGAGGTCCTACGAGCAGTACTTC. Translating gives CASNQQGRSYEQYF. The V and J genes are TRBV11-3 and TRBJ2-7; a weak D match, TRBD1 (7 bases). The CDR3 spans 14 residues. Germline V gives CDR1 SGHNT, CDR2 YENEEA. Trimming stripped 7 bases from V and 1 base from J, with 14 bases between.

This clonotype was seen a few times. The rearrangement uses TRBV4-3 and TRBJ2-7, with 7 bases fitting TRBD2. This CDR3 has 14 amino acids. V lost 1 base to trimming and J lost 2 bases; unmatched junction nucleotides: 2. The germline CDR1 and CDR2 sequences are LGHNA and YSLEER. The CDR3 reads CASSQGGLPYEQYF. The CDR3 DNA follows: TGCGCCAGCAGCCAAGGGGGACTACCCTACGAGCAGTACTTC.

This clonotype was counted at least ten times. DNA for the CDR3: TGTGCCAGTCACCCGGCGCGGACTACTAATGAAAAACTGTTTTTT. This translates into CASHPARTTNEKLFF. This chain joins TRBV19 and TRBJ1-4, with D unresolved. V was shortened by 8 bases and J by 2 bases, with 15 bases between the two germline ends. Per the germline V gene, CDR1 is LNHDA and CDR2 is SQIVND (reference sequence). This CDR3 spans 15 amino acids. The entire variable domain, with the rest obtained from reference TRBV19 and TRBJ1-4, is as follows: DGGITQSPKYLFRKEGQNVTLSCEQNLNHDAMYWYRQDPGQGLRLIYYSQIVNDFQKGDIAEGYSVSREKKESFPLTVTSAQKNPTAFYLCASHPARTTNEKLFFGSGTQLSVL.

This clonotype was detected a few times. The genes are TRBV18 and TRBJ2-7, with 9 bases that match TRBD1. Germline V CDR1 and CDR2: KGHSH, LQKENI. V lost 4 bases to trimming and J lost 0 bases; unmatched junction nucleotides: 4. The CDR3 is 15 residues long. The CDR3 region has the DNA TGTGCCAGCTCACGTCCGGGACAGGGCTCCTACGAGCAGTACTTC. Its protein product is CASSRPGQGSYEQYF. The full variable domain, with the rest looked up from reference TRBV18 and TRBJ2-7, is NAGVMQNPRHLVRRRGQEARLRCSPMKGHSHVYWYRQLPEEGLKFMVYLQKENIIDESGMPKERFSAEFPKEGPSILRIQQVVRGDSAAYFCASSRPGQGSYEQYFGPGTRLTVT.

The CDR3 DNA follows: TGTGCCAGCACCCGACAGGGGTCATACTACGAGCAGTACTTC. Amino acids: CASTRQGSYYEQYF. J is TRBJ2-7 and V is TRBV2; 8 bases match TRBD1. The CDR3 contains 14 residues. Germline V CDR1 and CDR2: SNHLY, FYNNEI. Trimming took 7 bases from V and 3 from J; bases not matched to a gene: 8.

This clonotype was observed many times. The rearrangement joins TRBV19 to TRBJ1-5, with TRBD1 as a possible D gene (5 bases). The CDR3 length is 16 residues. The V end was cut by 3 bases, the J end by 6 bases, with 18 bases between. Looked up from germline, CDR1 is LNHDA and CDR2 is SQIVND (reference sequence). CDR3 sequence: CASSMRAGSAVQPQHF. DNA of the CDR3: TGTGCCAGTAGTATGCGCGCAGGGTCCGCTGTTCAGCCCCAGCATTTT.

At least ten counts were recorded for this clonotype. This sequence joins TRBV6-5 and TRBJ1-3; TRBD1 matches 9 bases. The germline V gene encodes CDR1 MNHEY and CDR2 SVGAGI. This CDR3 has 15 residues. J was trimmed by 2 bases and V by 6 bases; bases with no gene match: 5. The CDR3 DNA follows: TGTGCCAGCAGACGGACAGGGGACGCTGGAAACACCATATATTTT. As protein: CASRRTGDAGNTIYF.

This clonotype was picked up a small number of times. The J gene is TRBJ1-6, the V gene TRBV12-3 or TRBV12-4; 9 nucleotides align to TRBD1. CDR3 size: 12 residues. V lost 6 bases and J lost 18; bases outside the gene matches: 9. The CDR3 DNA reads as TGTGCCAGCAGCCACGGGACAGGGTTAAGCCACTTT. Protein sequence: CASSHGTGLSHF.

The sample holds a few counts of this clonotype. This CDR3 reads CASSGRRGETQYF. In nucleotides, the CDR3 is TGTGCCAGCAGCGGACGCCGGGGAGAGACCCAGTACTTC. V usage is TRBV11-2 and J usage is TRBJ2-5; a weak D match, TRBD2 (5 bases). CDR3 size: 13 residues. CDR1 and CDR2 from the germline V gene are SGHAT and FQNNGV. Between the trimmed V and J ends, which lost 5 bases and 4 bases, there was a span of 11 bases.

As regards this clonotype: This CDR3 is missing its conserved last phenylalanine or tryptophan, likely due to a read error. The CDR3: CASSEMWTSSYEQYS. CDR3 DNA: TGTGCCAGCAGTGAAATGTGGACCAGCTCCTACGAGCAGTACTCC. The chain combines TRBV6-1 with TRBJ2-7, with D uncertain. Germline V gene data show CDR1 as MNHNS and CDR2 as SASEGT. The CDR3 contains 15 residues. V was shortened by 2 bases and J by 0 bases, with 11 bases between the two germline ends.

J is TRBJ2-1 and V is TRBV14; no reliable D call. The CDR3 is 18 amino acids. Germline V lookup: CDR1 SGHDN, CDR2 FVKESK. The V and J ends lost 0 bases and 4 bases respectively, with 19 bases between them. DNA of the CDR3: TGTGCCAGCAGCCAAGATGCTGGGCGAGGTTTTCGGTACAATGAGCAGTTCTTC. This codes for CASSQDAGRGFRYNEQFF.

This clonotype was seen repeatedly, ten times or more. This chain joins TRBV6-5 and TRBJ1-2; TRBD1 agrees at 8 bases. CDR3 length: 15 residues. The germline CDR1 and CDR2 sequences are MNHEY and SVGAGI. V shed 8 bases and J 3 bases; nucleotides not matched to a gene: 11. CDR3: CASAFLPGGDYGYTF. The CDR3 DNA is TGTGCCAGCGCTTTTCTCCCAGGGGGCGACTATGGCTACACCTTC.

V is TRBV7-6 and J is TRBJ2-3; 8 nucleotides align to TRBD1. Trimming removed 2 bases from V and 2 bases from J; junction bases left unmatched: 9. This CDR3 region has 17 residues. Germline V gene sequence: CDR1 SGHVS, CDR2 FNYEAQ. For the CDR3, the DNA is TGTGCCAGCAGCTTAAATTCTCGACAGGGGTCCACAGATACGCAGTATTTT. Residues: CASSLNSRQGSTDTQYF.

This chain joins TRBV14 and TRBJ1-3, with 9 bases matching TRBD1. The CDR3 has 15 amino acids. V trimming: 4 bases; J trimming: 3 bases; junction bases outside the gene matches: 4. From germline, CDR1 is SGHDN and CDR2 FVKESK. The CDR3 sequence: CASSLQGAIGNTIYF. The CDR3 DNA sequence: TGTGCCAGCAGCCTACAGGGGGCGATTGGAAACACCATATATTTT.

The chain has TRBV19 and TRBJ1-4; 10 nucleotides agree with TRBD1. The trim removed 5 bases at V and 6 bases at J, leaving 6 bases unmatched. This CDR3 has 15 residues. Germline loops: CDR1 LNHDA, CDR2 SQIVND (reference sequence). In DNA, the CDR3 is TGTGCCAGTAGTGTCTGGACAGGGGGGGATGAAAAACTGTTTTTT. Translated: CASSVWTGGDEKLFF.

This chain connects TRBV3-1 to TRBJ1-1; D unresolved. Germline V gene sequence: CDR1 LGHDT, CDR2 YNNKEL (reference sequence). The CDR3 has 11 amino acids. Trimming left V 4 bases short and J 10 bases short, with 10 bases between. For the CDR3, the DNA is TGTGCCAGCAGCCCGGGTTTTGGAGCTTTCTTT. It specifies CASSPGFGAFF.

This clonotype was seen many times. V gene TRBV14 combines with J gene TRBJ2-7; TRBD1 agrees at 9 bases. V shed 2 bases and J 2 bases; nucleotides not matched to a gene: 7. Germline CDR1 is SGHDN and CDR2 is FVKESK. CDR3 size: 16 residues. CDR3 in DNA: TGTGCCAGCAGCCAACGGTCCGACAGGGGGACCTACGAGCAGTACTTC. Amino acid sequence: CASSQRSDRGTYEQYF.